The text below deals with one T cell receptor beta chain. V lost 0 bases and J lost 3, with 17 bases in between. This CDR3 comprises 18 residues. Per the germline V gene, CDR1 is SGHVS and CDR2 is FQNEAQ. The sample comes from a study of blood T cell repertoires in COVID-19. At the level of the study: COVID-19 samples from acute and convalescent phases originated in the United States, Italy and Spain.

The repertoire was sequenced with immunoSEQ multiplex PCR; TCRdb's copy has only in-frame clones and lacks some. The sample lists just under 90,000 clones; about two thirds were seen once. The sequenced sample consisted of peripheral blood. The chain uses TRBV7-8 and TRBJ2-2; tentative D call: TRBD1 (5 bases). This sequence originates from a woman aged 80 or over with acute or convalescent COVID-19. For the CDR3, the DNA is TGTGCCAGCAGCTTAGCCAGCAGGGCCCTATGGGACACCGGGGAGCTGTTTTTT. Residues: CASSLASRALWDTGELFF.